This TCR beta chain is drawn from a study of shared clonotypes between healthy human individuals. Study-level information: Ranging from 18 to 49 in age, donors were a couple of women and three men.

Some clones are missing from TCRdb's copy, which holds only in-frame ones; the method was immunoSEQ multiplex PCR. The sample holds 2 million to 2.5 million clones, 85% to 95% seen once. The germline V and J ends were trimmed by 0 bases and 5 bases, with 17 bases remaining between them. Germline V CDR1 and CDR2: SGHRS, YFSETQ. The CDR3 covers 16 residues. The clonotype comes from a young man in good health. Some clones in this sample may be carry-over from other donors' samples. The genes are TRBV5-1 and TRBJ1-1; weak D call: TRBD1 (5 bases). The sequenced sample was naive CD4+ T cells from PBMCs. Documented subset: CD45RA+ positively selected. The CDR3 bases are TGCGCCAGCAGCTTGGCCGGTTGGCAGGGTGGGACTGAAGCTTTCTTT. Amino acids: CASSLAGWQGGTEAFF. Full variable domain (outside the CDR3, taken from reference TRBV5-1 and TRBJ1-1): KAGVTQTPRYLIKTRGQQVTLSCSPISGHRSVSWYQQTPGQGLQFLFEYFSETQRNKGNFPGRFSGRQFSNSRSEMNVSTLELGDSALYLCASSLAGWQGGTEAFFGQGTRLTVV.